The 10 T cell receptor beta chains in this list originate from one sample, sequenced in a study of sequential checkpoint blockade in melanoma. Specified treatment: randomized to nivolumab then ipilimumab (arm A) or the reverse (arm B). Libraries were prepared by immunoSEQ multiplex PCR; TCRdb keeps only in-frame clonotypes and omits some of them. The table lists about 27,000 clones, roughly 80% of them singletons. This specimen consisted of CD8+ T cells sorted from blood (inferred from file names), obtained from a patient given nivolumab and ipilimumab in sequence. Receptor source: a human donor with melanoma.

The rearrangement links TRBV13 to TRBJ2-7; unclear D gene. The CDR3 has 13 amino acids. Deletions cut 0 bases from V and 6 bases from J, with 9 bases between. Germline loops: CDR1 PRHDT, CDR2 FYEKMQ (reference sequence). CDR3 sequence: CASSLGPSGEQYF. The CDR3 coding sequence is TGTGCCAGCAGCTTAGGACCCTCCGGCGAGCAGTACTTC.

As DNA, the CDR3 is TGTGCCTTAAATCAGGCAGCAACTAATGAAAAACTGTTTTTT. This translates into CALNQAATNEKLFF. V gene TRBV10-3 combines with J gene TRBJ1-4; D call uncertain. CDR3 length equals 14 residues. From germline, CDR1 is ENHRY and CDR2 SYGVKD. Trimming took 11 bases from V and 0 from J, leaving 13 bases between them.

This chain links TRBV9 with TRBJ2-5; 9 positions agree with TRBD1. Per the germline V gene, CDR1 is SGDLS and CDR2 is YYNGEE. CDR3 length: 14 residues. V dropped 4 bases and J dropped 5; count of bases not matched to a gene: 6. CDR3 residues: CASSPSGQGETQYF. The CDR3 nucleotides are TGTGCCAGCAGCCCCTCAGGACAGGGGGAGACCCAGTACTTC.

Turning to this clone: Mismatch with germline at one junction end may stem from a read error. The V call is TRBV9, the J call TRBJ2-1, with 9 bases lining up with TRBD2. The CDR3 has 14 residues. From germline, CDR1 is SGDLS and CDR2 YYNGEE. The CDR3 is CTSSGGGALDEQFF. The CDR3 DNA reads TGTACCAGCAGCGGCGGGGGGGCCTTGGATGAGCAGTTCTTC.

The chain uses TRBV6-5 and TRBJ1-6, with D tentatively TRBD1 (5 bases). The length of the CDR3 is 14 residues. Trimming stripped 2 bases from V and 4 bases from J, with 6 bases between. Germline V gives CDR1 MNHEY, CDR2 SVGAGI. The CDR3 loop is CASSYGGYNSPLHF. The DNA for the CDR3 is TGTGCCAGCAGTTACGGGGGGTATAATTCACCCCTCCACTTT.

The CDR3 reads CASSETANYGYTF. In DNA form, the CDR3 reads TGTGCCAGCAGTGAGACAGCTAACTATGGCTACACCTTC. The V gene is TRBV6-4, the J gene TRBJ1-2, with TRBD1 as a possible D gene (5 bases). Per germline, CDR1 MRHNA and CDR2 SNTAGT. The CDR3 has 13 residues. Trimming cost V 3 bases and J 0 bases, with 5 bases left between them.

The chain couples TRBV7-2 to TRBJ2-5, with TRBD1 identical over 7 bases. The CDR3 runs to 14 residues. Germline V gene lookup returns CDR1 SGHTA and CDR2 FQGNSA. The V and J ends lost 5 bases and 11 bases, in that order; junction bases with no gene match: 14. The CDR3 loop reads CASSPFWAGGDQYF. CDR3 bases: TGTGCCAGCAGCCCTTTCTGGGCAGGGGGTGATCAGTACTTC.

The V call is TRBV11-2, the J call TRBJ2-4, with TRBD2 as a possible D gene (7 bases). Germline values: CDR1 SGHAT, CDR2 FQNNGV. V lost 5 bases and J lost 7, with 27 bases in between. CDR3 size: 18 residues. CDR3 coding DNA: TGTGCCAGCAGCCCCACTGGCAGAGGCGGGAGAGGGGGGAACATTCAGTACTTC. The encoded protein is CASSPTGRGGRGGNIQYF. Combining the CDR3 with reference TRBV11-2 and TRBJ2-4 gives the whole variable domain EAGVAQSPRYKIIEKRQSVAFWCNPISGHATLYWYQQILGQGPKLLIQFQNNGVVDDSQLPKDRFSAERLKGVDSTLKIQPAKLEDSAVYLCASSPTGRGGRGGNIQYFGAGTRLSVL.

The chain uses TRBV2 and TRBJ2-2; 12 bases fit TRBD2. Trimming removed 8 bases from V and 5 bases from J; junction bases left unmatched: 21. CDR1 SNHLY and CDR2 FYNNEI come from the germline V gene. The CDR3 runs 20 residues. The CDR3 is CASYPGLAGGHRWRTGELFF. The DNA of the CDR3 is TGTGCCAGCTATCCGGGCCTAGCGGGAGGGCACCGATGGCGGACCGGGGAGCTGTTTTTT.

The V gene is TRBV6-5, the J gene TRBJ1-1; no firm D call. Germline CDR1 and CDR2: MNHEY and SVGAGI. The CDR3 contains 14 residues. Between the trimmed V and J ends, which lost 2 bases and 1 base, there was a span of 8 bases. In DNA, the CDR3 is TGTGCCAGCAGTTACGGCCCAGAGAACACTGAAGCTTTCTTT. Protein product: CASSYGPENTEAFF.